One sample yielded the 31 T cell receptor beta chains listed below, sequenced in a study of cytomegalovirus exposure and HLA in healthy donors. 13 Jbeta primers and 60 Vbeta primers were used for the PCR. Clones were sequenced by immunoSEQ multiplex PCR, and TCRdb holds only the in-frame ones, with some missing. Counted here are roughly 120,000 clones, 70% to 75% occurring once; the ten biggest clones make up approximately 4.1%. Specimen: PBMCs. The receptor source for this set is a woman between 35 and 50 years old in good health and CMV-seronegative.

The genes are TRBV7-3 and TRBJ2-3; D is perhaps TRBD1 (5 bases). CDR1 is SGHTA and CDR2 is FQGTGA in the germline V gene. The V and J ends lost 5 bases and 5 bases respectively, with 14 bases between them. The CDR3 is 14 amino acids. DNA for the CDR3: TGTGCCAGCAGCGAAGGGGTTGTAGGAGATACGCAGTATTTT. It yields the protein CASSEGVVGDTQYF. Together with reference TRBV7-3 and TRBJ2-3, the CDR3 gives the full variable domain: GAGVSQTPSNKVTEKGKYVELRCDPISGHTALYWYRQSLGQGPEFLIYFQGTGAADDSGLPNDRFFAVRPEGSVSTLKIQRTERGDSAVYLCASSEGVVGDTQYFGPGTRLTVL.

CDR3 sequence reads: CASSLESQGTYEQYF. The CDR3 nucleotides read TGTGCCAGCAGCTTAGAGAGTCAGGGTACCTACGAGCAGTACTTC. V and J are TRBV7-2 and TRBJ2-7, with a tentative D call TRBD1 (5 bases). The V end lost 1 base, the J end lost 2 bases, and 12 bases lay between the germline ends. Germline-derived CDR1 and CDR2 are SGHTA and FQGNSA. The CDR3 length is 15 residues.

This clone was counted only a few times. The chain links TRBV4-2 to TRBJ1-6; perhaps TRBD1 as D (5 bases). The CDR3 is made up of 15 amino acids. CDR1 is LGHNA and CDR2 is YNFKEQ in the germline V gene. The germline V and J ends were trimmed by 1 base and 9 bases, with 13 bases remaining between them. The CDR3 sequence: CASSQGGGRSSPLHF. In DNA form, the CDR3 reads TGTGCCAGCAGCCAAGGGGGGGGGAGGAGTTCACCCCTCCACTTT.

The chain is built from TRBV27 and TRBJ2-2; 8 bases fit TRBD2. The CDR3 extends over 14 amino acids. Trimming cost V 5 bases and J 6 bases; bases outside gene matches: 5. Germline-derived CDR1 and CDR2 are MNHEY and SMNVEV (reference sequence). CDR3 loop: CASSRTSSAGELFF. The CDR3 nucleotides read TGTGCCAGCAGTAGGACTAGCTCGGCCGGGGAGCTGTTTTTT.

The DNA for the CDR3 is TGTGCCAGCAGTTACTGGAGGGCTGACACCGGGGAGCTGTTTTTT. Amino acid sequence: CASSYWRADTGELFF. The rearrangement joins TRBV6-5 to TRBJ2-2, with D tentatively TRBD2 (6 bases). Germline V gene lookup returns CDR1 MNHEY and CDR2 SVGAGI. V lost 1 base to trimming and J lost 3 bases, with 9 bases between them. The CDR3 is 15 amino acids.

The rearrangement links TRBV27 to TRBJ2-1, with 9 nucleotides matching TRBD2. The CDR3 sequence is 15 residues long. Germline assignment: CDR1 MNHEY and CDR2 SMNVEV (reference sequence). V gave up 6 bases and J gave up 0 bases; unmatched junction bases: 3. The CDR3 DNA reads as TGTGCCAGCAGGGAACTAGCGGGCTCCTACAATGAGCAGTTCTTC. Its translation: CASRELAGSYNEQFF.

This clone was counted once. The chain recombines TRBV19 with TRBJ1-2; D gene unclear. Germline loops: CDR1 LNHDA, CDR2 SQIVND (reference sequence). Trimming shortened V by 5 bases and J by 3 bases, and 13 bases separated the two germline ends. CDR3 length equals 14 residues. The CDR3 DNA reads as TGTGCCAGTAGTCTGCTCAACGGGGACTATGGCTACACCTTC. Translation gives CASSLLNGDYGYTF.

CDR3 DNA: TGTGCAAAGAGCGGCGGGAGTTCAGCGGATGAGCAGTTCTTC. Translating it yields CAKSGGSSADEQFF. This chain uses TRBV7-9 with TRBJ2-1; 7 positions match TRBD2. Germline loops: CDR1 SEHNR, CDR2 FQNEAQ (reference sequence). There are 14 residues in the CDR3.

The chain couples TRBV4-3 to TRBJ2-3; 10 bases are a match to TRBD2. V shed 4 bases and J 3 bases; nucleotides not matched to a gene: 16. Germline CDR1 reads LGHNA; CDR2 reads YSLEER. This CDR3 region has 19 residues. The CDR3 loop reads CASSPFLASGGSRTDTQYF. The DNA for the CDR3 is TGCGCCAGCAGCCCCTTTTTGGCTAGCGGGGGTAGTCGGACAGATACGCAGTATTTT.

CDR3 nucleotide sequence: TGTGCCAGCAGCTTGGGCCCTAATGCGCAGTATTTT. Its translation: CASSLGPNAQYF. The chain links TRBV7-9 to TRBJ2-3; no firm D call. Trimming shortened V by 3 bases and J by 10 bases, and 11 bases separated the two germline ends. The CDR3 covers 12 residues. CDR1 and CDR2 (germline): SEHNR, FQNEAQ (reference sequence).

The V call is TRBV6-1, the J call TRBJ1-5; 8 bases fit TRBD1. The junction had 14 bases not matched to a gene; V was cut back by 10 bases and J by 9 bases. Germline values: CDR1 MNHNS, CDR2 SASEGT. The CDR3 spans 14 residues. The CDR3 region is CATRRSGGEGPQHF. The CDR3 bases are TGTGCCACTCGGCGGTCAGGGGGCGAGGGGCCCCAGCATTTT.

CDR3 sequence reads: CASSFFGQRAFF. CDR3 bases: TGTGCCAGCAGCTTTTTTGGACAACGAGCTTTCTTT. This rearrangement joins TRBV5-6 to TRBJ1-1; D might be TRBD1 (5 bases). This CDR3 is built from 12 residues. The germline V gene encodes CDR1 SGHDT and CDR2 YYEEEE. V was clipped by 2 bases and J by 10 bases, with 12 bases between them.

This rearrangement joins TRBV27 to TRBJ1-6, with no clear D. Trimming removed 0 bases from V and 2 bases from J, with 11 bases in between. The CDR3 is made up of 17 amino acids. CDR1 is MNHEY and CDR2 is SMNVEV in the germline V gene (reference sequence). CDR3 amino acids: CASSLSIGDTYNSPLHF. The CDR3 coding sequence is TGTGCCAGCAGTTTATCTATCGGTGACACCTATAATTCACCCCTCCACTTT.

A word on this clone: An end of the junction differs from the germline gene, which may be a read error. The V call is TRBV7-9, the J call TRBJ2-7; D gene uncertain. The CDR3 contains 11 residues. Germline V gene sequence: CDR1 SEHNR, CDR2 FQNEAQ (reference sequence). Here the CDR3 reads CSSSLFGEQYF. The CDR3 bases are TGTTCCAGCAGCTTATTCGGGGAGCAGTACTTC.

This clone occurred once. In nucleotides, the CDR3 is TGCGCCAGCAGTCGGGCTAGCGGGGCCTACAATGAGCAGTTCTTC. Its protein product is CASSRASGAYNEQFF. The rearrangement links TRBV5-1 to TRBJ2-1; 9 nucleotides line up with TRBD2. V dropped 5 bases and J dropped 2; count of bases not matched to a gene: 5. Germline CDR1 is SGHRS and CDR2 is YFSETQ. The CDR3 length is 15 residues.

The chain joins TRBV5-4 to TRBJ2-5; 9 bases match TRBD1. CDR1 is SGHNT, CDR2 YYREEE, per germline (reference sequence). V lost 4 bases and J lost 6; bases outside the gene matches: 10. The CDR3 runs 15 residues. In DNA form, the CDR3 reads TGTGCCAGCAGCAGCACGGGACAGGGTAGGCAGACCCAGTACTTC. It codes for CASSSTGQGRQTQYF.

V is TRBV9 and J is TRBJ2-7, with D perhaps TRBD2 (6 bases). CDR1 SGDLS and CDR2 YYNGEE come from the germline V gene. CDR3 length: 15 residues. Deletions cut 0 bases from V and 0 bases from J, with 10 bases between. The CDR3 is CASSVVAGPSYEQYF. The CDR3 DNA reads TGTGCCAGCAGCGTAGTGGCGGGGCCCTCCTACGAGCAGTACTTC.

The rearrangement uses TRBV2 and TRBJ1-2; D perhaps matches TRBD1 (5 bases). Germline V gene data show CDR1 as SNHLY and CDR2 as FYNNEI. The CDR3 loop spans 11 amino acids. V was trimmed by 5 bases and J by 11 bases, leaving 12 bases between them. In DNA form, the CDR3 reads TGTGCCAGCAGTCCGGGGGAAAAATACACCTTC. This codes for CASSPGEKYTF.

The chain uses TRBV19 and TRBJ1-2; D is unresolved. Germline V gene data show CDR1 as LNHDA and CDR2 as SQIVND (reference sequence). This CDR3 spans 12 amino acids. Trimming stripped 10 bases from V and 5 bases from J, with 14 bases between. This chain's CDR3 is CATQNEGYGYTF. The DNA of the CDR3 is TGTGCCACCCAAAATGAGGGATATGGCTACACCTTC.

This chain joins TRBV27 and TRBJ2-1, with 14 positions matching TRBD2. After removal of 7 bases from V and 7 bases from J, the junction contained 3 bases not matched to a gene. Germline-derived CDR1 and CDR2 are MNHEY and SMNVEV (reference sequence). This CDR3 has 14 amino acids. CDR3: CASNGLAGGNEQFF. The CDR3 DNA sequence: TGTGCCAGCAATGGACTAGCGGGAGGTAATGAGCAGTTCTTC.

The chain employs TRBV19 and TRBJ2-5; 8 bases line up with TRBD2. The CDR3 runs to 15 residues. The junction had 3 bases not matched to a gene; V was cut back by 1 base and J by 2 bases. CDR1 LNHDA and CDR2 SQIVND come from the germline V gene (reference sequence). The CDR3 DNA reads TGTGCCAGTAGTATAGCCGGGACTAGTCAAGAGACCCAGTACTTC. Translated, it gives CASSIAGTSQETQYF. Combining the CDR3 with reference TRBV19 and TRBJ2-5 gives the whole variable domain DGGITQSPKYLFRKEGQNVTLSCEQNLNHDAMYWYRQDPGQGLRLIYYSQIVNDFQKGDIAEGYSVSREKKESFPLTVTSAQKNPTAFYLCASSIAGTSQETQYFGPGTRLLVL.

This chain links TRBV18 with TRBJ2-1; 10 bases map to TRBD2. The V gene's germline CDR1 is KGHSH and CDR2 LQKENI. V was clipped by 6 bases and J by 4 bases; unmatched bases: 6. This CDR3 contains 15 residues. The CDR3 sequence: CASSRIAGGYNEQFF. As DNA, the CDR3 is TGTGCCAGCTCCCGTATAGCGGGGGGATACAATGAGCAGTTCTTC.

The V and J genes are TRBV5-1 and TRBJ2-5; D unclear. The germline V gene encodes CDR1 SGHRS and CDR2 YFSETQ. Trimming took 0 bases from V and 1 from J, leaving 7 bases between them. The CDR3 extends over 14 amino acids. The CDR3 protein is CASSLGATQETQYF. In DNA form, the CDR3 reads TGCGCCAGCAGCTTGGGGGCTACCCAAGAGACCCAGTACTTC.

The chain couples TRBV9 to TRBJ1-3; no definite D call. Looked up from germline, CDR1 is SGDLS and CDR2 is YYNGEE. The CDR3 length is 13 residues. Trimming removed 3 bases from V and 0 bases from J, with 4 bases in between. This chain's CDR3 is CASSASSGNTIYF. As DNA, the CDR3 is TGTGCCAGCAGCGCCTCCTCTGGAAACACCATATATTTT.

The J gene is TRBJ2-5, the V gene TRBV7-9; TRBD2 matches at 8 bases. The CDR3 is made up of 16 amino acids. Germline lookup yields CDR1 SEHNR and CDR2 FQNEAQ (reference sequence). The junction had 10 bases not matched to a gene; V was cut back by 5 bases and J by 2 bases. CDR3 sequence: CASSPPGTRRQETQYF. The CDR3 nucleotides read TGTGCCAGCAGCCCCCCCGGGACTAGAAGGCAAGAGACCCAGTACTTC. Using reference TRBV7-9 and TRBJ2-5 for the parts outside the CDR3, the full variable domain is DTGVSQNPRHKITKRGQNVTFRCDPISEHNRLYWYRQTLGQGPEFLTYFQNEAQLEKSRLLSDRFSAERPKGSFSTLEIQRTEQGDSAMYLCASSPPGTRRQETQYFGPGTRLLVL.

About this clone itself: Other nucleotide sequences in the sample specify the same CDR3. V usage is TRBV19 and J usage is TRBJ1-5; tentatively, D is TRBD1 (6 bases). This CDR3 has 14 amino acids. Between the trimmed V and J ends, which lost 5 bases and 6 bases, there was a span of 14 bases. The germline V gene has CDR1 LNHDA and CDR2 SQIVND (reference sequence). Here the CDR3 reads CASSSQGSGQPQHF. CDR3 bases: TGTGCCAGTAGTTCACAGGGTTCGGGTCAGCCCCAGCATTTT. The full variable domain, rest sourced from reference TRBV19 and TRBJ1-5, is DGGITQSPKYLFRKEGQNVTLSCEQNLNHDAMYWYRQDPGQGLRLIYYSQIVNDFQKGDIAEGYSVSREKKESFPLTVTSAQKNPTAFYLCASSSQGSGQPQHFGDGTRLSIL.

The CDR3 loop reads CASTLRTSGIYEQFF. The CDR3 coding sequence is TGTGCCAGCACCCTCCGGACTAGCGGGATTTATGAGCAGTTCTTC. The rearrangement links TRBV28 to TRBJ2-1; the match to TRBD2 covers 12 bases. The junction had 9 bases not matched to a gene; V was cut back by 7 bases and J by 8 bases. The germline gives CDR1 MDHEN, CDR2 SYDVKM. The CDR3 consists of 15 residues.

This chain joins TRBV4-2 and TRBJ2-2; 8 bases fit TRBD1. The trim removed 3 bases at V and 0 bases at J, leaving 3 bases unmatched. Germline V gene sequence: CDR1 LGHNA, CDR2 YNFKEQ. The CDR3 runs to 16 residues. The CDR3 DNA reads as TGTGCCAGCAGCCATAGACAGGGGACGAACACCGGGGAGCTGTTTTTT. Translating it yields CASSHRQGTNTGELFF.

V gene TRBV5-1 combines with J gene TRBJ2-3, with TRBD2 matching 7 bases. Germline V gene sequence: CDR1 SGHRS, CDR2 YFSETQ. V shed 0 bases, J shed 5 bases, and the junction held 9 bases outside the gene matches. The CDR3 has 16 amino acids. CDR3 sequence (DNA): TGCGCCAGCAGCTTGGTGCCTAGCGGAGTAGGAGATACGCAGTATTTT. Protein product: CASSLVPSGVGDTQYF.

The CDR3 coding sequence is TGTGCCAGTAGTATTCGGCGGGGGGACAACCAAGAGACCCAGTACTTC. Protein sequence: CASSIRRGDNQETQYF. J is TRBJ2-5 and V is TRBV19, with TRBD2 matching over 8 bases. Per germline, CDR1 LNHDA and CDR2 SQIVND (reference sequence). With V trimmed by 3 bases and J by 0 bases, 6 bases remained unmatched. The CDR3 runs 16 residues.

V is TRBV27 and J is TRBJ1-6, with D maybe TRBD1 (5 bases). CDR1 is MNHEY, CDR2 SMNVEV, per germline (reference sequence). This CDR3 comprises 15 residues. Deletions cut 3 bases from V and 11 bases from J, with 17 bases between. The DNA of the CDR3 is TGTGCCAGCAGTTTTGGCCAGGGAGGAGGTACACCCCTCCACTTT. Protein sequence: CASSFGQGGGTPLHF.